The 5 T cell receptor beta chains below were found in one sample sequenced in a study of CD8 T cells in Susac syndrome. RNA was extracted with the RNeasy kit, and a quantity of roughly 0.5 to 1 ug was reverse transcribed using random hexamers. Each CDR3 protein gets one entry after TCRdb re-called the immunoSEQ multiplex PCR reads with MiXCR. In the table there are 150,000 to 200,000 distinct CDR3 sequences, about 93% of which are singletons. Sequences were obtained from CD4+ T cells from PBMCs. These receptors originate from a human donor with multiple sclerosis.

This chain uses TRBV30 with TRBJ2-7; no definite D call. CDR1 and CDR2 from the germline V gene are GTSNPN and SVGIG (reference sequence). The CDR3 has 13 residues. Between the trimmed V and J ends, which lost 2 bases and 6 bases, there was a span of 14 bases. In nucleotides, the CDR3 is TGTGCCTGGAGTCCCTCAGGATACGGCGAGCAGTACTTC. It codes for CAWSPSGYGEQYF. Complete variable domain (other parts from reference TRBV30 and TRBJ2-7): SQTIHQWPATLVQPVGSPLSLECTVEGTSNPNLYWYRQAAGRGLQLLFYSVGIGQISSEVPQNLSASRPQDRQFILSSKKLLLSDSGFYLCAWSPSGYGEQYFGPGTRLTVT.

The rearrangement links TRBV4-1 to TRBJ1-4, with D perhaps TRBD1 (5 bases). The CDR3 totals 16 residues. Deletions cut 4 bases from V and 4 bases from J, with 16 bases between. In germline, CDR1 is MGHRA, CDR2 YSYEKL. Here the CDR3 DNA reads TGCGCCAGCAGCCTCTGGGGCCAGGGATATAATGAAAAACTGTTTTTT. It translates to CASSLWGQGYNEKLFF.

The chain combines TRBV7-2 with TRBJ1-2; 11 bases are shared with TRBD1. The germline gives CDR1 SGHTA, CDR2 FQGNSA. The CDR3 extends over 13 amino acids. V gave up 1 base and J gave up 11 bases; unmatched junction bases: 3. The CDR3 sequence is CASSLDGTGGYTF. As DNA, the CDR3 is TGTGCCAGCAGCTTAGATGGGACAGGGGGTTACACCTTC.

The genes are TRBV2 and TRBJ1-1; the match to TRBD1 covers 8 bases. Per germline, CDR1 SNHLY and CDR2 FYNNEI. There are 13 residues in the CDR3. J gave up 8 bases and V 9 bases, and 11 bases lay outside the gene matches. CDR3 DNA: TGTGCCAGTCAACCCAGGGACAGGAGAGAAGCTTTCTTT. Protein sequence: CASQPRDRREAFF.

This clonotype was seen only once. V is TRBV6-6 and J is TRBJ1-1, with unresolved D. This CDR3 region has 13 residues. V was shortened by 2 bases and J by 3 bases, with 7 bases between the two germline ends. The germline V gene has CDR1 MNHNY and CDR2 SVGAGI (reference sequence). The CDR3 DNA reads TGTGCCAGCAGTTACGACACTTACACTGAAGCTTTCTTT. As protein: CASSYDTYTEAFF.